The 26 T cell receptor beta chains given below trace back to one sample, sequenced in a study of cytomegalovirus exposure and HLA in healthy donors. The PCR made use of 60 Vbeta and 13 Jbeta primers. Clones were read by immunoSEQ multiplex PCR, and TCRdb kept only the in-frame ones, dropping some. The sample lists roughly 100,000 clones; just over 70% were seen once. The sample comprised PBMCs. These receptors were obtained from a boy aged 5-17 years in good health and CMV-seronegative.

The chain employs TRBV18 and TRBJ1-2; D gene ambiguous. The CDR3 consists of 13 residues. The V and J ends lost 6 bases and 6 bases respectively, with 14 bases between them. Germline assignment: CDR1 KGHSH and CDR2 LQKENI. CDR3 sequence: CASSPGLADGYTF. CDR3 DNA: TGTGCCAGCTCGCCCGGACTGGCCGATGGCTACACCTTC.

Regarding this clone: Other DNA sequences in the same sample also yield this CDR3. The rearrangement links TRBV7-2 to TRBJ2-6; no reliable D call. This CDR3 is built from 15 residues. V gave up 5 bases and J gave up 0 bases, with 8 bases separating them. The germline gives CDR1 SGHTA, CDR2 FQGNSA. For the CDR3, the DNA is TGTGCCAGCAGCCTAAGAAGCTCTGGGGCCAACGTCCTGACTTTC. This translates into CASSLRSSGANVLTF.

The chain uses TRBV6-1 and TRBJ1-1; 7 bases map to TRBD1. The CDR3 contains 14 residues. Trimming took 6 bases from V and 0 from J; bases not matched to a gene: 4. Germline CDR1 and CDR2: MNHNS and SASEGT. The CDR3 protein is CASRDRRLNTEAFF. The CDR3 coding sequence is TGTGCCAGCAGGGACAGGCGGTTGAACACTGAAGCTTTCTTT.

CDR3: CASSEQEGYGYTF. CDR3 coding DNA: TGTGCCAGCAGTGAACAGGAGGGCTATGGCTACACCTTC. The V and J genes are TRBV6-1 and TRBJ1-2; the D is unclear. The CDR3 contains 13 residues. From germline, CDR1 is MNHNS and CDR2 SASEGT. With 2 bases removed from V and 4 bases from J, the gap between germline ends came to 8 bases.

CDR3 DNA sequence: TGTGCCAGCAGCTCTACAGTATACGAGCAGTACTTC. Translating gives CASSSTVYEQYF. V and J are TRBV7-8 and TRBJ2-7; D gene uncertain. The CDR3 is 12 residues long. Trimming removed 4 bases from V and 4 bases from J, with 8 bases in between. CDR1 SGHVS and CDR2 FQNEAQ come from the germline V gene.

This chain links TRBV9 with TRBJ2-1; possibly TRBD2 for D (6 bases). Trimming took 4 bases from V and 2 from J, leaving 19 bases between them. The CDR3 is 17 amino acids. The germline V gene has CDR1 SGDLS and CDR2 YYNGEE. The CDR3 nucleotides are TGTGCCAGCAGCCTCCGGGTTGACGGGAGTCCCTACAATGAGCAGTTCTTC. Translated, it gives CASSLRVDGSPYNEQFF.

V is TRBV5-1 and J is TRBJ2-7, with TRBD1 matching 10 bases. CDR3 length: 14 residues. CDR1 SGHRS and CDR2 YFSETQ come from the germline V gene. The V and J ends lost 5 bases and 1 base, in that order; junction bases with no gene match: 3. CDR3 DNA: TGCGCCAGCAGTTGGGACAGGGGATCCTACGAGCAGTACTTC. It yields the protein CASSWDRGSYEQYF.

The chain carries TRBV9 and TRBJ2-1; 14 bases fit TRBD2. CDR1 is SGDLS, CDR2 YYNGEE, per germline. V lost 1 base and J lost 9; bases outside the gene matches: 9. The CDR3 is made up of 17 amino acids. CDR3 DNA: TGTGCCAGCAGCGTATCGACTAGCGGGAGGGCCCGGGGTGAGCAGTTCTTC. It translates to CASSVSTSGRARGEQFF.

This sequence joins TRBV7-6 and TRBJ2-1, with D hard to call. This CDR3 contains 11 residues. CDR1 and CDR2 (germline): SGHVS, FNYEAQ. Trimming shortened V by 4 bases and J by 8 bases, and 6 bases separated the two germline ends. CDR3 protein: CASSSVHEQFF. The DNA for the CDR3 is TGTGCCAGCAGCTCGGTCCATGAGCAGTTCTTC. The whole variable domain, filled in from reference TRBV7-6 and TRBJ2-1, reads GAGVSQSPRYKVTKRGQDVALRCDPISGHVSLYWYRQALGQGPEFLTYFNYEAQQDKSGLPNDRFSAERPEGSISTLTIQRTEQRDSAMYRCASSSVHEQFFGPGTRLTVL.

This clone was seen only a few times. This chain uses TRBV9 with TRBJ2-1, with D tentatively TRBD1 (6 bases). Germline CDR1 is SGDLS and CDR2 is YYNGEE. The V end was cut by 3 bases, the J end by 5 bases, with 9 bases between. The CDR3 extends over 13 amino acids. In nucleotides, the CDR3 is TGTGCCAGCAGCGGAGGGACACACAATGAGCAGTTCTTC. Encoded protein: CASSGGTHNEQFF.

The chain carries TRBV27 and TRBJ2-6; 7 bases align to TRBD1. Germline trimming cut 4 bases from V and 0 bases from J; bases unmatched to any gene: 6. The CDR3 is 17 amino acids. Looked up from germline, CDR1 is MNHEY and CDR2 is SMNVEV (reference sequence). CDR3 protein: CASSSGTVSSGANVLTF. The CDR3 DNA sequence: TGTGCCAGCAGTTCGGGGACAGTGAGCTCTGGGGCCAACGTCCTGACTTTC. The full variable domain, rest sourced from reference TRBV27 and TRBJ2-6, is EAQVTQNPRYLITVTGKKLTVTCSQNMNHEYMSWYRQDPGLGLRQIYYSMNVEVTDKGDVPEGYKVSRKEKRNFPLILESPSPNQTSLYFCASSSGTVSSGANVLTFGAGSRLTVL.

V usage is TRBV30 and J usage is TRBJ1-4; D is ambiguous. This CDR3 contains 13 residues. Trimming removed 1 base from V and 7 bases from J, with 10 bases in between. Per germline, CDR1 GTSNPN and CDR2 SVGIG (reference sequence). Here the CDR3 DNA reads TGTGCCTGGAGTGACGGGTTCCGTGAAAAACTGTTTTTT. Translated: CAWSDGFREKLFF. The complete variable domain, with remaining parts taken from reference TRBV30 and TRBJ1-4, reads SQTIHQWPATLVQPVGSPLSLECTVEGTSNPNLYWYRQAAGRGLQLLFYSVGIGQISSEVPQNLSASRPQDRQFILSSKKLLLSDSGFYLCAWSDGFREKLFFGSGTQLSVL.

The genes are TRBV6-4 and TRBJ2-3, with 9 bases that match TRBD2. Per the germline V gene, CDR1 is MRHNA and CDR2 is SNTAGT. Trimming removed 3 bases from V and 4 bases from J; junction bases left unmatched: 5. CDR3 size: 15 residues. CDR3 DNA sequence: TGTGCCAGCAGTGAAGCTAGCGGGGCAGCAGATACGCAGTATTTT. This sequence encodes CASSEASGAADTQYF.

The J gene is TRBJ1-5, the V gene TRBV5-4; D is uncertain. Trimming took 0 bases from V and 7 from J, leaving 14 bases between them. The CDR3 covers 15 residues. Germline CDR1 and CDR2: SGHNT and YYREEE (reference sequence). Here the CDR3 DNA reads TGTGCCAGCAGCTTGGATCGGGGTGAGGGACAGCCCCAGCATTTT. Translation gives CASSLDRGEGQPQHF. Complete variable domain (other parts from reference TRBV5-4 and TRBJ1-5): ETGVTQSPTHLIKTRGQQVTLRCSSQSGHNTVSWYQQALGQGPQFIFQYYREEENGRGNFPPRFSGLQFPNYSSELNVNALELDDSALYLCASSLDRGEGQPQHFGDGTRLSIL.

The chain's CDR3 is CASRRVSGGYTF. The CDR3 coding sequence is TGTGCCAGCAGAAGGGTATCGGGGGGCTACACCTTC. The J gene is TRBJ1-2, the V gene TRBV6-5, with D unresolved. The V gene lost 6 bases and the J gene lost 8 bases, with 13 bases spanning the gap. There are 12 residues in the CDR3. CDR1 MNHEY and CDR2 SVGAGI come from the germline V gene.

This chain connects TRBV28 to TRBJ2-5; a possible D gene is TRBD1 (5 bases). TRBJ2-7 matches the DNA end more closely, so the J call is doubtful. Germline V gives CDR1 MDHEN, CDR2 SYDVKM. The CDR3 extends over 15 amino acids. CDR3: CASSPPNRYSYEQYF. The CDR3 DNA reads TGTGCCAGCAGCCCACCGAACAGGTACTCCTACGAGCAGTACTTC.

The rearrangement joins TRBV19 to TRBJ1-1; no firm D call. Trimming stripped 3 bases from V and 1 base from J, with 3 bases between. The length of the CDR3 is 12 residues. The germline CDR1 and CDR2 sequences are LNHDA and SQIVND (reference sequence). The CDR3 DNA follows: TGTGCCAGTAGTATCGGGAACACTGAAGCTTTCTTT. Its translation: CASSIGNTEAFF.

This clone was recorded only once. The CDR3: CSVGGGALNTEAFF. The CDR3 nucleotides read TGCAGCGTTGGAGGCGGCGCATTGAACACTGAAGCTTTCTTT. The chain uses TRBV29-1 and TRBJ1-1; D remains unclear. This CDR3 has 14 residues. V was trimmed by 4 bases and J by 0 bases, leaving 12 bases between them. Germline loops: CDR1 SQVTM, CDR2 ANQGSEA.

The gene calls are TRBV27 and TRBJ2-3, with D hard to call. There are 13 residues in the CDR3. The germline CDR1 and CDR2 sequences are MNHEY and SMNVEV (reference sequence). V shed 3 bases and J shed 0 bases, with 4 bases lying between them. CDR3 sequence reads: CASSFYSTDTQYF. CDR3 nucleotide sequence: TGTGCCAGCAGTTTCTACAGCACAGATACGCAGTATTTT.

V is TRBV19 and J is TRBJ1-2, with D perhaps matching TRBD1 (6 bases). The germline gives CDR1 LNHDA, CDR2 SQIVND (reference sequence). V shed 4 bases and J shed 4 bases, with 10 bases lying between them. CDR3 size: 13 residues. CDR3 sequence (DNA): TGTGCCAGTAGTACGGGACAATTCTATGGCTACACCTTC. The encoded protein is CASSTGQFYGYTF. The full variable domain, in which reference TRBV19 and TRBJ1-2 provide the parts outside the CDR3, is DGGITQSPKYLFRKEGQNVTLSCEQNLNHDAMYWYRQDPGQGLRLIYYSQIVNDFQKGDIAEGYSVSREKKESFPLTVTSAQKNPTAFYLCASSTGQFYGYTFGSGTRLTVV.

V gene TRBV30 combines with J gene TRBJ2-7; the D gene is possibly TRBD2 (5 bases). Trimming took off 4 bases at V and 4 bases at J, with 11 bases between the two ends. The CDR3 covers 12 residues. The germline gives CDR1 GTSNPN, CDR2 SVGIG (reference sequence). CDR3 coding DNA: TGTGCCTGGAACGGGGAATCGTACGAGCAGTACTTC. As protein: CAWNGESYEQYF. The variable domain in full, with the rest retrieved from reference TRBV30 and TRBJ2-7, is SQTIHQWPATLVQPVGSPLSLECTVEGTSNPNLYWYRQAAGRGLQLLFYSVGIGQISSEVPQNLSASRPQDRQFILSSKKLLLSDSGFYLCAWNGESYEQYFGPGTRLTVT.

The V gene is TRBV28, the J gene TRBJ2-7; 7 bases are shared with TRBD1. The CDR3 has 13 amino acids. The germline gives CDR1 MDHEN, CDR2 SYDVKM. Losses at the gene ends were 4 bases for V and 4 bases for J; bases not matched to a gene: 4. The CDR3 sequence is CASSSGRGYEQYF. CDR3 bases: TGTGCCAGCAGTTCGGGCAGGGGGTACGAGCAGTACTTC.

The chain uses TRBV4-3 and TRBJ1-2, with TRBD1 matching 7 bases. Looked up from germline, CDR1 is LGHNA and CDR2 is YSLEER. The CDR3 contains 14 residues. V lost 3 bases to trimming and J lost 3 bases; unmatched junction nucleotides: 4. The CDR3 sequence is CASSHGQVHYGYTF. The CDR3, as DNA: TGCGCCAGCAGCCACGGACAGGTTCACTATGGCTACACCTTC.

The rearrangement joins TRBV11-3 to TRBJ1-5; maybe TRBD1 (5 bases). This CDR3 has 14 residues. Germline values: CDR1 SGHNT, CDR2 YENEEA. V lost 4 bases and J lost 3, with 10 bases in between. The CDR3 sequence: CASSYGGVNQPQHF. The CDR3 nucleotides read TGTGCCAGCAGCTACGGGGGGGTCAATCAGCCCCAGCATTTT.

This clone occurred a few times. The V call is TRBV7-8, the J call TRBJ1-5; a weak D match, TRBD1 (6 bases). Trimming cost V 5 bases and J 4 bases, with 12 bases left between them. The germline V gene has CDR1 SGHVS and CDR2 FQNEAQ. The CDR3 totals 14 residues. CDR3 coding DNA: TGTGCCAGCAGCATCGGGGGGCCGAATCAGCCCCAGCATTTT. Its protein product is CASSIGGPNQPQHF.

The gene calls are TRBV6-1 and TRBJ1-1; 8 positions agree with TRBD1. The length of the CDR3 is 14 residues. Germline V gene sequence: CDR1 MNHNS, CDR2 SASEGT. Unmatched junction bases numbered 6, after V lost 8 bases and J lost 1 base. The CDR3 sequence is CASGRDRQNTEAFF. DNA of the CDR3: TGTGCCAGCGGCCGGGACAGGCAGAACACTGAAGCTTTCTTT.